The 14 T cell receptor beta chains below come from one sample, sequenced in a study of OX40 agonist ivuxolimab in advanced cancers. Sequencing used immunoSEQ multiplex PCR; TCRdb keeps in-frame clones, though not all of them. The sample contains about 84,000 clones, about 80% of which appear only once. Material: CD4+ or CD8+ T cells sorted from blood, obtained in a trial of the OX40 agonist ivuxolimab. The origin of the receptors is an adult with an advanced solid tumor such as melanoma, head and neck, liver or kidney cancer.

The genes are TRBV5-1 and TRBJ2-5, with D perhaps given as TRBD1 or TRBD2 (5 bases each). Germline V gene sequence: CDR1 SGHRS, CDR2 YFSETQ. CDR3 length: 16 residues. Between the trimmed V and J ends, which lost 1 base and 0 bases, there was a span of 13 bases. CDR3 coding DNA: TGCGCCAGCAGCTTGTTAGGTGAGGGGAACCAAGAGACCCAGTACTTC. Its translation: CASSLLGEGNQETQYF.

The genes are TRBV15 and TRBJ2-3; TRBD1 might be the D (6 bases). CDR1 and CDR2 (germline): LNHNV, YYDKDF (reference sequence). The CDR3 runs to 15 residues. V gave up 0 bases and J gave up 5 bases, with 12 bases separating them. The CDR3 DNA is TGTGCCACCAGCAGAGACCCCAGAGGGGGAGATACGCAGTATTTT. Its protein is CATSRDPRGGDTQYF. Using reference TRBV15 and TRBJ2-3 for the parts outside the CDR3, the full variable domain is DAMVIQNPRYQVTQFGKPVTLSCSQTLNHNVMYWYQQKSSQAPKLLFHYYDKDFNNEADTPDNFQSRRPNTSFCFLDIRSPGLGDTAMYLCATSRDPRGGDTQYFGPGTRLTVL.

V and J are TRBV2 and TRBJ1-5; D is unresolved. V lost 3 bases and J 4 bases, leaving 13 bases between the germline ends. The CDR3 has 15 amino acids. Germline V gene sequence: CDR1 SNHLY, CDR2 FYNNEI. CDR3 residues: CASSDSIGRNQPQHF. The CDR3, as DNA: TGTGCCAGCAGTGACTCTATTGGCAGAAATCAGCCCCAGCATTTT.

The CDR3: CASSLRTGELFF. In nucleotides, the CDR3 is TGTGCCAGCAGTCTGCGCACCGGGGAGCTGTTTTTT. The J gene is TRBJ2-2, the V gene TRBV28; D remains unclear. Germline CDR1 is MDHEN and CDR2 is SYDVKM. V was cut by 5 bases and J by 4 bases, with 5 bases left in between. The CDR3 extends over 12 amino acids.

The rearrangement links TRBV6-1 to TRBJ2-5, with D unclear. From germline, CDR1 is MNHNS and CDR2 SASEGT. This CDR3 comprises 12 residues. V was pared by 0 bases and J by 4 bases, with 3 bases between. The CDR3 is CASSEALETQYF. For the CDR3, the DNA is TGTGCCAGCAGTGAAGCATTAGAGACCCAGTACTTC.

This chain connects TRBV19 to TRBJ2-1; perhaps TRBD2 as D (6 bases). V shed 8 bases and J shed 7 bases, with 18 bases lying between them. CDR3 length: 14 amino acids. Germline lookup yields CDR1 LNHDA and CDR2 SQIVND (reference sequence). CDR3 loop: CASFSPGTPNEQFF. CDR3 DNA: TGTGCCAGTTTCTCCCCTGGGACTCCGAATGAGCAGTTCTTC.

The chain links TRBV4-1 to TRBJ2-3; D gene uncertain. The ends were cut back, 2 bases at V and 2 bases at J, with 11 bases in the middle. Germline V CDR1 and CDR2: MGHRA, YSYEKL. This CDR3 is built from 15 residues. The DNA for the CDR3 is TGCGCCAGCAGCCAACTAGATTCGGCCACAGATACGCAGTATTTT. It specifies CASSQLDSATDTQYF.

The rearrangement links TRBV9 to TRBJ2-1, with D possibly matching TRBD2 (5 bases). Germline CDR1 is SGDLS and CDR2 is YYNGEE. This CDR3 region has 16 residues. The V end was cut by 0 bases, the J end by 13 bases, with 23 bases between. CDR3 loop: CASSVGAVELAEDQFF. DNA of the CDR3: TGTGCCAGCAGCGTAGGGGCAGTTGAGCTAGCTGAGGACCAGTTCTTC.

The rearrangement links TRBV27 to TRBJ2-5; 11 bases are shared with TRBD1. The V gene end was trimmed by 5 bases and the J gene end by 1 base; junction bases not matched to a gene: 9. CDR3 length: 17 amino acids. Germline-derived CDR1 and CDR2 are MNHEY and SMNVEV (reference sequence). This CDR3 is CASSPWTGGWIQETQYF. The CDR3 DNA is TGTGCCAGCAGTCCATGGACAGGGGGCTGGATCCAAGAGACCCAGTACTTC.

The chain joins TRBV6-1 to TRBJ1-6, with 7 bases matching TRBD1. Per germline, CDR1 MNHNS and CDR2 SASEGT. This CDR3 has 14 amino acids. The junction had 6 bases not matched to a gene; V was cut back by 1 base and J by 12 bases. In nucleotides, the CDR3 is TGTGCCAGCAGTGAAGTGGCAGGGGGTGAACCCCTCCACTTT. This gives the protein CASSEVAGGEPLHF.

The chain carries TRBV29-1 and TRBJ1-2; 11 nucleotides agree with TRBD1. Germline CDR1 SQVTM, CDR2 ANQGSEA. V gave up 6 bases and J gave up 4 bases; unmatched junction bases: 10. The CDR3 loop spans 15 amino acids. The CDR3, as DNA: TGCAGCGTAGAATTGCCGGGACAGGGGGTCTATGGCTACACCTTC. Its translation is CSVELPGQGVYGYTF.

Notes on this clone: Distinct nucleotide sequences in the sample also encode this CDR3. The CDR3 is CASSLGQEQETQYF. CDR3 in DNA: TGCGCCAGCAGCTTGGGCCAGGAACAAGAGACCCAGTACTTC. The chain recombines TRBV5-1 with TRBJ2-5; D not resolved. From germline, CDR1 is SGHRS and CDR2 YFSETQ. The CDR3 consists of 14 residues. V was shortened by 0 bases and J by 2 bases, with 8 bases between the two germline ends. The variable domain in full, completed from reference TRBV5-1 and TRBJ2-5, reads KAGVTQTPRYLIKTRGQQVTLSCSPISGHRSVSWYQQTPGQGLQFLFEYFSETQRNKGNFPGRFSGRQFSNSRSEMNVSTLELGDSALYLCASSLGQEQETQYFGPGTRLLVL.

This clone appeared a few times. V is TRBV14 and J is TRBJ2-5; 10 bases agree with TRBD1. With V trimmed by 1 base and J by 3 bases, 5 bases remained unmatched. This CDR3 has 16 residues. CDR1 and CDR2 from the germline V gene are SGHDN and FVKESK. The CDR3 is CASSQGPGTGEETQYF. CDR3 in DNA: TGTGCCAGCAGCCAAGGGCCCGGGACAGGGGAAGAGACCCAGTACTTC.

The rearrangement joins TRBV4-1 to TRBJ2-2; 12 bases agree with TRBD2. J gave up 5 bases and V 1 base, and 11 bases lay outside the gene matches. CDR1 and CDR2 (germline): MGHRA, YSYEKL. The CDR3 consists of 19 residues. The CDR3 DNA is TGCGCCAGCAGCCAAGGCCCCCCCGGACTAGCGGGGCGTACCGGGGAGCTGTTTTTT. It translates to CASSQGPPGLAGRTGELFF.